This T cell receptor (beta chain) was sequenced in a study of blood T cell repertoires in COVID-19. Study information: The study drew acute and convalescent COVID-19 samples from the United States, Italy and Spain. The cDNA or gDNA used as material had been derived from T cells, B-cell-depleted T cells, or PBMCs.

How the authors handled the data: Amplified reference gene primers provided the basis for estimating nucleated cell counts. TCRdb's copy holds only in-frame clones and misses some; the assay was immunoSEQ multiplex PCR. For V, J and clone size, that table is used; D and trimming come from the DNA. The data show some 370,000 clones, around 89% seen once. This CDR3 comprises 16 residues. Germline trimming cut 3 bases from V and 5 bases from J; bases unmatched to any gene: 11. The germline CDR1 and CDR2 sequences are SGHNT and YENEEA. The sequence derives from a middle-aged man with acute or convalescent COVID-19. Sequenced input: peripheral blood. The chain combines TRBV11-3 with TRBJ2-7; TRBD1 matches 9 bases. The chain's CDR3 is CASSLGDPGQGHEQYF. The CDR3 DNA is TGTGCCAGCAGCTTGGGAGATCCGGGACAGGGCCACGAGCAGTACTTC.